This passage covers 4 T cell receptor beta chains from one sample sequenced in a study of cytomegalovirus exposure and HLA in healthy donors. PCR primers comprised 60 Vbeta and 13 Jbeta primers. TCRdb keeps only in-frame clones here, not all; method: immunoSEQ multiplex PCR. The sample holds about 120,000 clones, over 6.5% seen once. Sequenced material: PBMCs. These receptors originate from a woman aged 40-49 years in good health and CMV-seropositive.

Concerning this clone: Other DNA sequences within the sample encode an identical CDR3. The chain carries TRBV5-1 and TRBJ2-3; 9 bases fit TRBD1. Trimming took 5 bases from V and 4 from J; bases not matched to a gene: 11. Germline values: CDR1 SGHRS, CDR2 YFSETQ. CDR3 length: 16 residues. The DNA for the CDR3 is TGCGCCAGCAGTCTACGGTCAACAGGGGGCGCAGATACGCAGTATTTT. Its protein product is CASSLRSTGGADTQYF.

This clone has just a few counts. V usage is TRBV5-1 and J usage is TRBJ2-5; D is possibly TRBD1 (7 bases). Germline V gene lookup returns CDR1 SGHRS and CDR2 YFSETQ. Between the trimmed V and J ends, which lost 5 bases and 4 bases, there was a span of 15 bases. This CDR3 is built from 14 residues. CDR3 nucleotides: TGCGCCAGCAGTTTCCAGGGGGGCCCAGAGACCCAGTACTTC. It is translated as CASSFQGGPETQYF.

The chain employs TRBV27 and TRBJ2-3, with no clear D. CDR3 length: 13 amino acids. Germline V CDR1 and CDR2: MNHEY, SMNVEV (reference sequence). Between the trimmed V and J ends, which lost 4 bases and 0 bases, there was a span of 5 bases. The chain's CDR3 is CASSWASTDTQYF. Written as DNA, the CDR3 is TGTGCCAGCAGTTGGGCTAGCACAGATACGCAGTATTTT.

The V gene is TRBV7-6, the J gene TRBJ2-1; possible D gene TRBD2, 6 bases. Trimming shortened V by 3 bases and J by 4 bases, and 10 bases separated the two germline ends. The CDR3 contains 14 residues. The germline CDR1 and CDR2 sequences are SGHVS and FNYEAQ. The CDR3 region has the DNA TGTGCCAGCAGCTTCAGCGGGTCTTACAATGAGCAGTTCTTC. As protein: CASSFSGSYNEQFF.